The present TCR beta chain was sequenced within a study of human T cells and chemical hapten exposure. Study-wide context: 0.01% DPC was applied to the upper back in patch tests, which were read at 6 days.

CDR1 MGHRA and CDR2 YSYEKL come from the germline V gene. The CDR3 contains 15 residues. Trimming took 1 base from V and 2 from J, leaving 12 bases between them. Time point indicated: pre-sensitization, week 0. Treatment indicated: therapeutic diphenylcyclopropenone sensitization with weekly scalp DPC. Prior to each patch test being applied, blood was drawn. TCRdb used MiXCR to reprocess the RACE reads, holding one entry per CDR3 protein. This sample has approximately 260,000 distinct CDR3 sequences, with about 8.6% found just once. The study's findings and limits: With patch test score, the counts of PT1 expanded TCRs showed a positive correlation.

Comment on this clonotype: The antigen is not known.

The clonotype originates from a middle-aged woman with alopecia areata. Some clones in this sample may be carry-over from other donors' samples. This specimen consisted of whole blood, obtained in connection with sensitization to the hapten diphenylcyclopropenone (DPC). The chain uses TRBV4-1 and TRBJ2-7; unclear D gene. The CDR3 DNA reads TGCGCCAGCAGCCAAGCGTCGGGCTTCGCCTACGAGCAGTACTTC. It translates to CASSQASGFAYEQYF.